The entry below gives a single TCR beta chain sequence along with its context. The target antigen is unknown. Sequencing was performed with immunoSEQ multiplex PCR; in TCRdb, only in-frame clones are kept and a portion is missing. The profile shows under 60,000 clones, 80% to 90% of them singletons. This specimen comes from a study of PD-L1 blockade in urothelial cancer. Study as a whole: Atezolizumab 1,200 mg was given intravenously every 3 weeks, starting 2014. Blood samples contained a median around 140,000 T cells. Findings and caveats of the study: Pretreatment TCR clonality in blood, when below the median, was predictive of better survival.

Time point given: pretreatment peripheral blood. Germline-derived CDR1 and CDR2 are SGHTA and FQGTGA. The CDR3 length is 14 residues. The V gene end was trimmed by 1 base and the J gene end by 4 bases; junction bases not matched to a gene: 0. The sequencing used PBMCs, collected around atezolizumab (anti-PD-L1) treatment. The genes are TRBV7-3 and TRBJ2-3; 9 bases are shared with TRBD2. The receptor was derived from a man between 65 and 80 years old with urothelial cancer. CDR3 DNA sequence: TGTGCCAGCAGCTTAAGCGGGGGGGCAGATACGCAGTATTTT. This sequence encodes CASSLSGGADTQYF.